The rows below give T cell receptor beta chains drawn from one sample of a study of blood T cell repertoires in COVID-19. The data were produced by immunoSEQ multiplex PCR, yet TCRdb's version contains in-frame clones alone and is incomplete. The sample includes 150,000 to 170,000 clones, roughly 84% of them seen just once. Sample: peripheral blood. The origin of the receptors is a woman aged 55-69 years with COVID-19, enrolled during active disease. Both conserved end residues are part of each CDR3. Fields, in order: V gene, clone size, J gene, D gene, CDR3 protein, CDR3 DNA. The D gene is left open where the match is weak. Not every row has a clone size; where given, it reads once, few, many or a size class.

TRBV6-2/TRBV6-3,-,TRBJ1-4,TRBD1,CASSYRTDRGSTNEKLFF,TGTGCCAGCAGTTATAGGACGGACAGGGGATCGACTAATGAAAAACTGTTTTTT
TRBV3-1/TRBV3-2,-,TRBJ2-7,-,CASSLTSLPYEQYF,TGTGCCAGCAGTCTTACTAGCCTGCCCTACGAGCAGTACTTC
TRBV24-1,-,TRBJ2-2,-,CATSDNPNTGELFF,TGTGCCACCAGTGACAATCCGAACACCGGGGAGCTGTTTTTT
TRBV4-1,-,TRBJ2-1,TRBD2,CASSQERGGTNEQFF,TGCGCCAGCAGCCAAGAGCGGGGGGGCACCAATGAGCAGTTCTTC
TRBV9,-,TRBJ1-2,-,CASSAWSLAGSYGYTF,TGTGCCAGCAGCGCCTGGTCTCTGGCGGGAAGCTATGGCTACACCTTC
TRBV6-5,-,TRBJ2-1,-,CASTPGLAYNEQFF,TGTGCCAGCACCCCGGGTCTGGCGTACAATGAGCAGTTCTTC
TRBV14,-,TRBJ2-4,-,CASSQKELAKNIQYF,TGTGCCAGCAGCCAGAAAGAGCTAGCCAAAAACATTCAGTACTTC
TRBV29-1,-,TRBJ1-1,TRBD1,CSHVRGRDTEAFF,TGCAGCCACGTCAGGGGGCGCGATACTGAAGCTTTCTTT
TRBV7-8,-,TRBJ2-1,-,CASSLEYSGNNNEQFF,TGTGCCAGCAGCTTAGAGTACTCAGGGAATAACAATGAGCAGTTCTTC
TRBV19,-,TRBJ1-2,-,CASSIQDRGGYTF,TGTGCCAGTAGTATTCAAGACAGAGGTGGCTACACCTTC
TRBV6-2/TRBV6-3,few,TRBJ1-5,-,CASSYGVAGGNQPQHF,TGTGCCAGCAGTTACGGTGTCGCAGGGGGCAATCAGCCCCAGCATTTT
TRBV4-2,-,TRBJ1-6,TRBD1,CASSQDLRQGYSPLHF,TGTGCCAGCAGCCAAGATTTGCGACAGGGGTATTCACCCCTCCACTTT
TRBV6-2/TRBV6-3,-,TRBJ1-2,-,CASSYTEPSSYTF,TGTGCCAGCAGTTATACAGAACCATCCTCCTACACCTTC
TRBV5-1,-,TRBJ1-1,TRBD1,CASSETGVDTEAFF,TGCGCCAGCAGCGAGACAGGGGTGGACACTGAAGCTTTCTTT
TRBV7-2,-,TRBJ1-5,-,CASSRGQISNQPQHF,TGTGCCAGCAGCAGAGGACAGATTAGCAATCAGCCCCAGCATTTT
TRBV7-3,-,TRBJ1-1,-,CASSLSGLNTEAFF,TGTGCCAGCAGCTTATCAGGCCTGAACACTGAAGCTTTCTTT
TRBV5-1,-,TRBJ1-4,TRBD1,CASSLGVSAGTANEKLFF,TGCGCCAGCAGCTTGGGAGTATCGGCCGGGACAGCTAATGAAAAACTGTTTTTT
TRBV9,-,TRBJ1-1,-,CASSPGMNTEAFF,TGTGCCAGCAGCCCAGGAATGAACACTGAAGCTTTCTTT
TRBV5-1,-,TRBJ2-3,-,CASSTPPGGIDTQYF,TGCGCCAGCAGCACACCCCCAGGAGGGATAGATACGCAGTATTTT
TRBV3-1/TRBV3-2,-,TRBJ1-4,-,CASSQVGLTGEKLFF,TGTGCCAGCAGCCAAGTGGGACTCACGGGCGAAAAACTGTTTTTT
TRBV2,-,TRBJ1-5,TRBD1,CASRGTGGWDQPQHF,TGTGCCAGCAGGGGGACAGGGGGTTGGGATCAGCCCCAGCATTTT